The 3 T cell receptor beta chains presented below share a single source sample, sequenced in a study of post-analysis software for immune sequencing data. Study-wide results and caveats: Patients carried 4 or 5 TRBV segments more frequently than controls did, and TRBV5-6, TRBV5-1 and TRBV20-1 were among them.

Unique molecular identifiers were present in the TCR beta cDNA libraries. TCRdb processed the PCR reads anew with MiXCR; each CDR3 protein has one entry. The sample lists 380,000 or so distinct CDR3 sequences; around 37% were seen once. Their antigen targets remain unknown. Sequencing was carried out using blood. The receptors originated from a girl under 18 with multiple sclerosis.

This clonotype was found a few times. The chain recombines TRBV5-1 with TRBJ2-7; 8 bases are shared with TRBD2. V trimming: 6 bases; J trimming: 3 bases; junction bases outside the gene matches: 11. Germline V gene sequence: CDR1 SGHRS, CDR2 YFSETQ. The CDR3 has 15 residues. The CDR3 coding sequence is TGCGCCAGCAAGGGGCTAGCGGGTGATCTCTACGAGCAGTACTTC. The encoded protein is CASKGLAGDLYEQYF.

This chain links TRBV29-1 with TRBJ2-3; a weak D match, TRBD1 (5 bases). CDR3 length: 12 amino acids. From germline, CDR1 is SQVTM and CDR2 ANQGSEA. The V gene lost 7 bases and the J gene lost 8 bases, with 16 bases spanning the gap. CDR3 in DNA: TGCAGCGACACGAACAGTAGGGGTACGCAGTATTTT. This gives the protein CSDTNSRGTQYF.

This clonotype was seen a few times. As DNA, the CDR3 is TGCGCCAGCAGCTTGACAGGGCAGGGCGGTCGGTATGGCTACACCTTC. This gives the protein CASSLTGQGGRYGYTF. The rearrangement uses TRBV5-1 and TRBJ1-2; TRBD1 is a possible D gene (6 bases). Trimming removed 1 base from V and 5 bases from J, with 18 bases in between. Germline V lookup: CDR1 SGHRS, CDR2 YFSETQ. The CDR3 spans 16 residues.